These 23 T cell receptor beta chains came from one sample sequenced in a study of shared clonotypes between healthy human individuals (dated by TCRdb to 2020 to 2022). The library was obtained by the immunoSEQ multiplex PCR assay. Drawn from immuneACCESS, this table holds only the in-frame rearrangements with V and J called that TCRdb kept. Clones are partly lost; checked studies trace under half to an unresolved V gene and leave the rest unexplained. The sample includes more than 2,000,000 clones, with roughly 93% observed a single time. The ten most abundant clones make up 0.39% of the sample. The sample taken for sequencing was naive CD4+ T cells from PBMCs. The sample's cell subset or site, from its label and the paper: CD45RA+ positively selected. These receptors all come from a man aged 18-30 years in good health. Some clones in this sample may be carry-over from other donors' samples.

The chain recombines TRBV28 with TRBJ2-7; D is possibly TRBD1 (6 bases). The CDR3 covers 13 residues. V shed 6 bases and J shed 3 bases, with 12 bases lying between them. Germline V gene data show CDR1 as MDHEN and CDR2 as SYDVKM. CDR3 in DNA: TGTGCCAGCAGAAAGGGACACGACTACGAGCAGTACTTC. Amino acid sequence: CASRKGHDYEQYF.

The gene calls are TRBV18 and TRBJ2-5, with 9 nucleotides matching TRBD2. V dropped 8 bases and J dropped 4; count of bases not matched to a gene: 14. The germline V gene has CDR1 KGHSH and CDR2 LQKENI. The length of the CDR3 is 16 residues. The CDR3 sequence: CASAPLAGGPGETQYF. DNA for the CDR3: TGTGCCAGCGCCCCGTTGGCGGGAGGGCCGGGAGAGACCCAGTACTTC.

The CDR3 reads CASSRDRGEQYF. CDR3 nucleotide sequence: TGTGCCAGCAGCCGCGACAGGGGCGAGCAGTACTTC. The rearrangement joins TRBV7-2 to TRBJ2-7, with 8 bases identical to TRBD1. CDR3 size: 12 residues. The V gene's germline CDR1 is SGHTA and CDR2 FQGNSA. After removal of 5 bases from V and 6 bases from J, the junction contained 3 bases not matched to a gene.

The chain couples TRBV30 to TRBJ1-2, with a possible D match to TRBD1 (6 bases). The CDR3 has 14 residues. Trimming shortened V by 2 bases and J by 4 bases, and 14 bases separated the two germline ends. Looked up from germline, CDR1 is GTSNPN and CDR2 is SVGIG (reference sequence). The CDR3 loop is CAWSPRGGPYGYTF. The CDR3, as DNA: TGTGCCTGGAGTCCTCGGGGGGGCCCCTATGGCTACACCTTC.

This clone was seen a single time. V usage is TRBV5-1 and J usage is TRBJ2-5, with 7 positions matching TRBD1. The CDR3 extends over 15 amino acids. CDR1 is SGHRS and CDR2 is YFSETQ in the germline V gene. V shed 5 bases, J shed 2 bases, and the junction held 9 bases outside the gene matches. The CDR3 nucleotides read TGCGCCAGCAGGAAAACAGGGGCTAATCAAGAGACCCAGTACTTC. Translation: CASRKTGANQETQYF.

This clone was counted a single time. V usage is TRBV2 and J usage is TRBJ2-7, with 12 bases matching TRBD2. The V gene end was trimmed by 6 bases and the J gene end by 2 bases; junction bases not matched to a gene: 11. The CDR3 has 17 amino acids. Germline CDR1 reads SNHLY; CDR2 reads FYNNEI. The CDR3 is CASRTGTSGRPTYEQYF. The DNA of the CDR3 is TGTGCCAGCAGAACGGGAACTAGCGGGAGGCCGACCTACGAGCAGTACTTC. Full variable domain (remainder filled in from reference TRBV2 and TRBJ2-7): EPEVTQTPSHQVTQMGQEVILRCVPISNHLYFYWYRQILGQKVEFLVSFYNNEISEKSEIFDDQFSVERPDGSNFTLKIRSTKLEDSAMYFCASRTGTSGRPTYEQYFGPGTRLTVT.

For this clone: The sample contains more than one DNA sequence encoding this CDR3. The chain has TRBV9 and TRBJ2-5; 9 nucleotides match TRBD2. V trimming: 2 bases; J trimming: 0 bases; junction bases outside the gene matches: 2. CDR1 and CDR2 (germline): SGDLS, YYNGEE. This CDR3 has 15 residues. The CDR3 DNA sequence: TGTGCCAGCAGCGTCCTAGCGGGAAACCAAGAGACCCAGTACTTC. Encoded protein: CASSVLAGNQETQYF.

This clone appeared once. The V gene is TRBV5-1, the J gene TRBJ1-1, with D hard to call. V lost 2 bases and J lost 0, with 11 bases in between. The CDR3 spans 15 residues. Per the germline V gene, CDR1 is SGHRS and CDR2 is YFSETQ. The CDR3: CASSLPGVVNTEAFF. The CDR3 DNA is TGCGCCAGCAGCTTACCTGGGGTGGTGAACACTGAAGCTTTCTTT.

This clone was found once. V and J are TRBV5-1 and TRBJ2-6, with D possibly being TRBD2 (6 bases). V was clipped by 0 bases and J by 2 bases, with 9 bases between them. Germline V gene sequence: CDR1 SGHRS, CDR2 YFSETQ. This CDR3 spans 16 amino acids. The CDR3 here is CASSLGPSAGANVLTF. CDR3 nucleotides: TGCGCCAGCAGCTTGGGGCCTAGCGCTGGGGCCAACGTCCTGACTTTC.

This CDR3 reads CASSLPSDTQYF. CDR3 nucleotides: TGTGCCAGCAGCTTGCCATCCGATACGCAGTATTTT. The V call is TRBV7-3, the J call TRBJ2-3; no reliable D call. The CDR3 sequence is 12 residues long. V lost 3 bases, J lost 6 bases, and 7 bases lay in between. Germline V gene data show CDR1 as SGHTA and CDR2 as FQGTGA.

The CDR3 DNA reads TGTGCCAGCAGCCAAAACCCAGGATCGAACACCGGGGAGCTGTTTTTT. Protein sequence: CASSQNPGSNTGELFF. This chain links TRBV2 with TRBJ2-2; D uncertain. Germline-derived CDR1 and CDR2 are SNHLY and FYNNEI. The V gene lost 6 bases and the J gene lost 0 bases, with 14 bases spanning the gap. CDR3 size: 16 residues.

The J gene is TRBJ1-4, the V gene TRBV6-1; D possibly corresponds to TRBD1 (6 bases). CDR3 length: 15 residues. Trimming removed 11 bases from V and 7 bases from J, with 23 bases in between. Germline assignment: CDR1 MNHNS and CDR2 SASEGT. The CDR3 here is CAASPGAIFGEKLFF. The CDR3 nucleotides are TGTGCCGCCTCCCCGGGGGCGATTTTTGGTGAAAAACTGTTTTTT.

The chain combines TRBV7-2 with TRBJ1-5; 7 positions match TRBD1. This CDR3 is 13 amino acids long. The V and J ends lost 8 bases and 4 bases, in that order; junction bases with no gene match: 5. Germline CDR1 SGHTA, CDR2 FQGNSA. Written as DNA, the CDR3 is TGTGCCAGCCAGGGACAGCCAAATCAGCCCCAGCATTTT. This gives the protein CASQGQPNQPQHF.

The sample holds a few counts of this clone. The chain couples TRBV5-1 to TRBJ1-5, with D perhaps TRBD1 (5 bases). Germline CDR1 reads SGHRS; CDR2 reads YFSETQ. Trimming cost V 4 bases and J 5 bases, with 19 bases left between them. The CDR3 runs to 16 residues. The CDR3, as DNA: TGCGCCAGCAGCAGCGGGACCGCCGGCGGGGATCAGCCCCAGCATTTT. Translating it yields CASSSGTAGGDQPQHF.

A note on this clone: This specimen includes other DNA sequences encoding the same CDR3. The rearrangement joins TRBV6-5 to TRBJ1-5, with D perhaps TRBD1 (6 bases). Trimming left V 0 bases short and J 2 bases short, with 8 bases between. Germline CDR1 is MNHEY and CDR2 is SVGAGI. This CDR3 region has 15 residues. CDR3 region: CASSYSQGGNQPQHF. As DNA, the CDR3 is TGTGCCAGCAGTTACTCACAGGGCGGCAATCAGCCCCAGCATTTT.

A remark on this clone: The sample has other DNA sequences that encode this CDR3 too. The chain has TRBV7-8 and TRBJ1-2; no definite D call. Per the germline V gene, CDR1 is SGHVS and CDR2 is FQNEAQ. This CDR3 contains 13 residues. Between the trimmed V and J ends, which lost 1 base and 4 bases, there was a span of 7 bases. CDR3 protein: CASSLEVSYGYTF. CDR3 nucleotides: TGTGCCAGCAGCTTAGAGGTCTCCTATGGCTACACCTTC.

The V and J genes are TRBV7-9 and TRBJ2-2, with TRBD2 matching over 7 bases. The CDR3 consists of 14 residues. J was trimmed by 0 bases and V by 11 bases; bases with no gene match: 6. Per the germline V gene, CDR1 is SEHNR and CDR2 is FQNEAQ (reference sequence). CDR3 bases: TGTGCCGGACTTGGGGGGGCGAACACCGGGGAGCTGTTTTTT. It specifies CAGLGGANTGELFF. The complete variable domain, with remaining parts taken from reference TRBV7-9 and TRBJ2-2, reads DTGVSQNPRHKITKRGQNVTFRCDPISEHNRLYWYRQTLGQGPEFLTYFQNEAQLEKSRLLSDRFSAERPKGSFSTLEIQRTEQGDSAMYLCAGLGGANTGELFFGEGSRLTVL.

The J gene is TRBJ1-1, the V gene TRBV19; D is possibly TRBD1 (5 bases). CDR3 size: 17 residues. Trimming pared 0 bases from V and 6 bases from J, leaving 20 bases between. CDR1 and CDR2 (germline): LNHDA, SQIVND (reference sequence). For the CDR3, the DNA is TGTGCCAGTAGTATAGATGGGACCAGGGTCCCTCTTGCTGAAGCTTTCTTT. This encodes CASSIDGTRVPLAEAFF.

The chain links TRBV18 to TRBJ1-4; D ambiguous. CDR1 KGHSH and CDR2 LQKENI come from the germline V gene. V lost 2 bases and J 8 bases, leaving 12 bases between the germline ends. There are 14 residues in the CDR3. In DNA form, the CDR3 reads TGTGCCAGCTCACCAACCTTAAAGGAGGAAAAACTGTTTTTT. Translating it yields CASSPTLKEEKLFF. Complete variable domain (other parts from reference TRBV18 and TRBJ1-4): NAGVMQNPRHLVRRRGQEARLRCSPMKGHSHVYWYRQLPEEGLKFMVYLQKENIIDESGMPKERFSAEFPKEGPSILRIQQVVRGDSAAYFCASSPTLKEEKLFFGSGTQLSVL.

This chain links TRBV7-6 with TRBJ2-1; unclear D gene. The CDR3 runs 13 residues. Between the trimmed V and J ends, which lost 4 bases and 4 bases, there was a span of 8 bases. CDR1 and CDR2 from the germline V gene are SGHVS and FNYEAQ. This chain's CDR3 is CASSSLEYNEQFF. The CDR3 DNA sequence: TGTGCCAGCAGCTCCTTAGAATACAATGAGCAGTTCTTC.

The chain is built from TRBV11-2 and TRBJ2-7; 7 bases are a match to TRBD1. Looked up from germline, CDR1 is SGHAT and CDR2 is FQNNGV. V gave up 1 base and J gave up 2 bases; unmatched junction bases: 5. CDR3 length: 15 amino acids. The CDR3 nucleotides read TGTGCCAGCAGCTTAGGGAAGGGGGCCACCTACGAGCAGTACTTC. It translates to CASSLGKGATYEQYF.

The chain employs TRBV10-3 and TRBJ2-5; no clear D. The V end lost 2 bases, the J end lost 4 bases, and 5 bases lay between the germline ends. Germline CDR1 reads ENHRY; CDR2 reads SYGVKD. This CDR3 has 12 residues. CDR3 residues: CAISEIRETQYF. The CDR3 DNA reads TGTGCCATCAGTGAGATTAGAGAGACCCAGTACTTC.

The rearrangement joins TRBV5-1 to TRBJ1-1, with 11 bases that match TRBD1. Germline CDR1 and CDR2: SGHRS and YFSETQ. With V trimmed by 4 bases and J by 6 bases, 5 bases remained unmatched. The CDR3 spans 14 residues. The DNA of the CDR3 is TGCGCCAGCAGCGGGACGGGACAGGGGGCTGAAGCTTTCTTT. Its protein is CASSGTGQGAEAFF.